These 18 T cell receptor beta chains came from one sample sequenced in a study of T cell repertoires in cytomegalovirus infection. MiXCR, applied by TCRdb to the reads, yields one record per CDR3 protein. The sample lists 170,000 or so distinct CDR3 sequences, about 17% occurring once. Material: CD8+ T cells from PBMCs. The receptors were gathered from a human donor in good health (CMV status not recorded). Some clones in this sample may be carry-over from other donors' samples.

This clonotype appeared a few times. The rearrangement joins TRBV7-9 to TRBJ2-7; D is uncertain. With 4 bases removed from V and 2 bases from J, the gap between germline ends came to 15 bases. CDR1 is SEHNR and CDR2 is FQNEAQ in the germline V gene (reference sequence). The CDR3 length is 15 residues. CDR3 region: CASSSTGPTPYEQYF. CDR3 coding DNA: TGTGCCAGCAGCTCTACCGGGCCAACCCCCTACGAGCAGTACTTC.

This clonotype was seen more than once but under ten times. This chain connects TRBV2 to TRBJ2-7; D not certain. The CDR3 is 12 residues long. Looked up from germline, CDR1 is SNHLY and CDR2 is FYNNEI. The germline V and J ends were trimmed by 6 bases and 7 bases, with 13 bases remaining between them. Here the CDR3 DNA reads TGTGCCAGCAGGTTCCTGGATGTTGAGCAGTACTTC. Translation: CASRFLDVEQYF.

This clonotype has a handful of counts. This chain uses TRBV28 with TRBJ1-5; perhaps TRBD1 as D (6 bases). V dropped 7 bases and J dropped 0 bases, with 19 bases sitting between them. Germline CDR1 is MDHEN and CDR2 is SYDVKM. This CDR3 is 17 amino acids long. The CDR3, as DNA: TGTGCCAGCACCGAAGGAATTGAGACAGGTAGCAATCAGCCCCAGCATTTT. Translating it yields CASTEGIETGSNQPQHF.

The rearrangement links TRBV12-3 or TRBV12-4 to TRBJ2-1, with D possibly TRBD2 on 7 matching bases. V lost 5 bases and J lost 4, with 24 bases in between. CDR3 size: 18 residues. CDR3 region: CASSPPQVRGARYNEQFF. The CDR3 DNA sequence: TGTGCCAGCAGTCCCCCCCAGGTACGGGGGGCTCGATACAATGAGCAGTTCTTC.

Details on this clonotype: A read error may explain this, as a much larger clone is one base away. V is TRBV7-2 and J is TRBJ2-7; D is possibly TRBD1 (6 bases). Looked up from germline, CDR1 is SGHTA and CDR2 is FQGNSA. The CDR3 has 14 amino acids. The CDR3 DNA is TGTGCCAGCAGCCTAGGGCAGGGGACCTACGAGCATTACTTC. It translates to CASSLGQGTYEHYF. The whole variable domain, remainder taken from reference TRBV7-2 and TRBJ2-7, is GAGVSQSPSNKVTEKGKDVELRCDPISGHTALYWYRQSLGQGLEFLIYFQGNSAPDKSGLPSDRFSAERTGGSVSTLTIQRTQQEDSAVYLCASSLGQGTYEHYFGPGTRLTVT.

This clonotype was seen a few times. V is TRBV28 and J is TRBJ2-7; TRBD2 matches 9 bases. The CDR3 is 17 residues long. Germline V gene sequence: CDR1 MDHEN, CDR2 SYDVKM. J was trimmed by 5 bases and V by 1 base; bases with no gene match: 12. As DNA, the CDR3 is TGTGCCAGCAGTTTATCCGGCGGTTGGCGGGGGGGCGACGAGCAGTACTTC. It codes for CASSLSGGWRGGDEQYF.

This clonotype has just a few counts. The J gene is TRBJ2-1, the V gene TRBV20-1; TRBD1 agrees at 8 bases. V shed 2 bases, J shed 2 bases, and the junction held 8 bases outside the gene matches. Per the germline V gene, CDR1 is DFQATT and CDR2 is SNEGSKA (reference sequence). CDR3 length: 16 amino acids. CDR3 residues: CSARRFAGGTYNEQFF. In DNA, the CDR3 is TGCAGTGCTAGAAGGTTTGCAGGGGGCACCTACAATGAGCAGTTCTTC.

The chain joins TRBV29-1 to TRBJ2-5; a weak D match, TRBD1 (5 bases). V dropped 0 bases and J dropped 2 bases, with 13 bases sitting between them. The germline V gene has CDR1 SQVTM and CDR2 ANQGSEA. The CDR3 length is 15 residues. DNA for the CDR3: TGCAGCGTTGAAGACCATGACAGAGCACAAGAGACCCAGTACTTC. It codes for CSVEDHDRAQETQYF.

The DNA for the CDR3 is TGTGCCAGCAGGGGGACCACCGGGGAGCTGTTTTTT. Residues: CASRGTTGELFF. The chain has TRBV27 and TRBJ2-2, with D tentatively TRBD1 or TRBD2 (5 bases each). CDR3 length equals 12 residues. Trimming pared 6 bases from V and 4 bases from J, leaving 6 bases between. CDR1 MNHEY and CDR2 SMNVEV come from the germline V gene (reference sequence).

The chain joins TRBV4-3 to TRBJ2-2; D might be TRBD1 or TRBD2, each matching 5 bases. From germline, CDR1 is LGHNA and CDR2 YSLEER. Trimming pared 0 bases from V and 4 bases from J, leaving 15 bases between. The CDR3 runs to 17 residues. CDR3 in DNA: TGCGCCAGCAGCCAAGATTTTAGGGGACCCGGCACCGGGGAGCTGTTTTTT. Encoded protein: CASSQDFRGPGTGELFF.

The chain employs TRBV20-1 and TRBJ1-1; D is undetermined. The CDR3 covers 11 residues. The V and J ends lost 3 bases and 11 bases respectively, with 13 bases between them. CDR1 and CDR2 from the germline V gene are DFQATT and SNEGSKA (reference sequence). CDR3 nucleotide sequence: TGCAGTGCTAGTCCCGACGGGGTGGCTTTCTTT. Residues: CSASPDGVAFF.

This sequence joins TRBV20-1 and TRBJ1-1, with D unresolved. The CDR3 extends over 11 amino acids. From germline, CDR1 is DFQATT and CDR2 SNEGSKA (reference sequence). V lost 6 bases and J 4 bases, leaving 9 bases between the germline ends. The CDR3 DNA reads TGCAGTGCATGGAGTCGCACTGAAGCTTTCTTT. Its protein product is CSAWSRTEAFF.

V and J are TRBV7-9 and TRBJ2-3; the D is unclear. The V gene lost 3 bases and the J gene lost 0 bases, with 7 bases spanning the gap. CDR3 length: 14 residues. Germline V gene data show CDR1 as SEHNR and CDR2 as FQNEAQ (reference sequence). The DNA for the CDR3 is TGTGCCAGCAGCTTTCAAGCGAGCACAGATACGCAGTATTTT. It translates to CASSFQASTDTQYF.

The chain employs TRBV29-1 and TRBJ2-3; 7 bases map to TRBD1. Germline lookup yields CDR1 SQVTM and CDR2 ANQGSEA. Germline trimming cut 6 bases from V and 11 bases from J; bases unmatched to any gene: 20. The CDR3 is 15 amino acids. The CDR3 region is CSVKIWTGGGLGQYF. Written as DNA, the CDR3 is TGCAGCGTGAAAATCTGGACAGGCGGTGGTTTGGGGCAGTATTTT.

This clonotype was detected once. The CDR3 nucleotides read TGTGCCTGGAGTGAGACAGGGAACCCCTACGAGCAGTACTTC. This codes for CAWSETGNPYEQYF. The J gene is TRBJ2-7, the V gene TRBV30; the match to TRBD1 covers 7 bases. CDR3 length equals 14 residues. The ends lost 1 base at V and 2 bases at J; junction bases unmatched: 5. Germline assignment: CDR1 GTSNPN and CDR2 SVGIG (reference sequence).

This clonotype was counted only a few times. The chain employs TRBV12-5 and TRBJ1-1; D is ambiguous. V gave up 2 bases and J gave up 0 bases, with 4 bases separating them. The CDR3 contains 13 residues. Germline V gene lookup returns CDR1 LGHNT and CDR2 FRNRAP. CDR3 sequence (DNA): TGTGCTAGTGGTTTGAACATGAACACTGAAGCTTTCTTT. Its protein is CASGLNMNTEAFF.

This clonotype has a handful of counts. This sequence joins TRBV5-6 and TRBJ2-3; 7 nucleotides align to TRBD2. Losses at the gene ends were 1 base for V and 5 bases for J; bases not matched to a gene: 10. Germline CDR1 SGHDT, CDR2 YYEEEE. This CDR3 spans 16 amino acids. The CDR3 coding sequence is TGTGCCAGCAGCTTGAGGAGGCTAGCGGATCTAGATACGCAGTATTTT. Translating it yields CASSLRRLADLDTQYF. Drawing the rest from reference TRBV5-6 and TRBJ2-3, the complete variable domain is DAGVTQSPTHLIKTRGQQVTLRCSPKSGHDTVSWYQQALGQGPQFIFQYYEEEERQRGNFPDRFSGHQFPNYSSELNVNALLLGDSALYLCASSLRRLADLDTQYFGPGTRLTVL.

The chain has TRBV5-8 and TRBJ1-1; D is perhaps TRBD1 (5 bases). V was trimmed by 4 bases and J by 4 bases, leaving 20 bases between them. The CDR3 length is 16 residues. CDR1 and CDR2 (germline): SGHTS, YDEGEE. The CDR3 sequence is CASSPRAGKGITEAFF. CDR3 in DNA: TGTGCCAGCAGCCCGCGGGCAGGGAAGGGGATCACTGAAGCTTTCTTT. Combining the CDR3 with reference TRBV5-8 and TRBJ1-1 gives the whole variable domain EAGVTQSPTHLIKTRGQQATLRCSPISGHTSVYWYQQALGLGLQFLLWYDEGEERNRGNFPPRFSGRQFPNYSSELNVNALELEDSALYLCASSPRAGKGITEAFFGQGTRLTVV.